This T cell receptor (beta chain) was captured in a study of cytomegalovirus exposure and HLA in healthy donors. Whole-study context: An analysis done earlier identified about 120 million unique TCR beta sequences from about 179 million T cells.

Regarding the study as a whole: By a later analysis, the bulk of CMV-associated TCR beta chains appeared HLA-restricted. Rare TCR sequences predominated, though certain public TCRs were found in many donors. Productive rates of about 87% or about 30% were seen for most TCR beta V segments in an earlier analysis.

A note on this clone: Its antigen remains unknown.

The PCR made use of 60 Vbeta and 13 Jbeta primers. Some clones are missing from TCRdb's copy, which holds only in-frame ones; the method was immunoSEQ multiplex PCR. The sample lists about 100,000 clones, 60% to 85% occurring once. The sample was PBMCs. The clonotype comes from a female donor in good health and CMV-seropositive.

The CDR3 spells CAWSVRWQETQYF. The CDR3 DNA is TGTGCCTGGAGTGTACGGTGGCAAGAGACCCAGTACTTC. The chain combines TRBV30 with TRBJ2-5; D is uncertain. Trimming took 0 bases from V and 2 from J, leaving 7 bases between them. The CDR3 spans 13 residues. Germline V CDR1 and CDR2: GTSNPN, SVGIG (reference sequence).